This TCR beta chain was observed in a study of blood T cell repertoires in COVID-19. At the level of the study: T cells, B-cell-depleted T cells, or PBMCs supplied cDNA or gDNA.

The V gene's germline CDR1 is SNHLY and CDR2 FYNNEI. There are 16 residues in the CDR3. V shed 2 bases and J shed 0 bases, with 11 bases lying between them. TCRdb keeps only in-frame clones here, not all; method: immunoSEQ multiplex PCR. The table lists over 35,000 clones, over 60% of them singletons. The origin of this receptor is a man aged 60-69 years with active COVID-19. V gene TRBV2 combines with J gene TRBJ1-5, with a possible D match to TRBD1 (6 bases). The sample consisted of peripheral blood. The CDR3 spells CASSENRAYSNQPQHF. The CDR3 region has the DNA TGTGCCAGCAGTGAAAACAGGGCCTATAGCAATCAGCCCCAGCATTTT.